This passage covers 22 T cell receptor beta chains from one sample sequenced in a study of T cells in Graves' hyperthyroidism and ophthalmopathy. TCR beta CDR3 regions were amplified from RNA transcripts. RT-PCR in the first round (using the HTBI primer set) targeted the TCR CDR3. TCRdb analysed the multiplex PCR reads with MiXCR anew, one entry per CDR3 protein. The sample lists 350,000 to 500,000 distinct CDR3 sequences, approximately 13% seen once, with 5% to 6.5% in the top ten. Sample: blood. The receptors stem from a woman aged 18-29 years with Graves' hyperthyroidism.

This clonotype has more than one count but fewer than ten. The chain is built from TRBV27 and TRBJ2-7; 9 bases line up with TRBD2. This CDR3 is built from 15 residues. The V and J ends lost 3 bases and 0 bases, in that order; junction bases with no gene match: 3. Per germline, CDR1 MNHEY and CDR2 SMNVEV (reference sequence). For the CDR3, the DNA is TGTGCCAGCAGTTTCGGTAGCGGGAGCTCCTACGAGCAGTACTTC. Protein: CASSFGSGSSYEQYF.

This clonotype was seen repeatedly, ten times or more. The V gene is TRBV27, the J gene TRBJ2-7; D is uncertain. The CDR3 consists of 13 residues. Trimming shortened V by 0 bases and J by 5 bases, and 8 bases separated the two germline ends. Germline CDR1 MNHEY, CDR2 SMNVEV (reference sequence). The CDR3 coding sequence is TGTGCCAGCAGTTTATCATCTGGAAACGAGCAGTACTTC. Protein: CASSLSSGNEQYF.

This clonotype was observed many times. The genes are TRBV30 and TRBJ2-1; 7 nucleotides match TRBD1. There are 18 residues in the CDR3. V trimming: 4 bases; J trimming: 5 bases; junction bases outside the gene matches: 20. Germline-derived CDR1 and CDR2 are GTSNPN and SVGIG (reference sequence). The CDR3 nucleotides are TGTGCCTGGAACCCCAGGGGTCCCCGGGGACAGATAGACAATGAGCAGTTCTTC. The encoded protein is CAWNPRGPRGQIDNEQFF.

CDR3 sequence reads: CASSTRRGDGYTF. As DNA, the CDR3 is TGTGCCAGCAGTACCCGCAGAGGGGATGGCTACACCTTC. J is TRBJ1-2 and V is TRBV28, with D perhaps TRBD1 (5 bases). Per germline, CDR1 MDHEN and CDR2 SYDVKM. Trimming pared 5 bases from V and 6 bases from J, leaving 13 bases between. The CDR3 consists of 13 residues.

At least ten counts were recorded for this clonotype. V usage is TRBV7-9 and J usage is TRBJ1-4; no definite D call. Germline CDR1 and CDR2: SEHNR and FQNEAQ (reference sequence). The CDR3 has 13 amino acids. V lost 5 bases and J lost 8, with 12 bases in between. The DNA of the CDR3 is TGTGCCAGCAGCCCGGTGGGTACCGAAAAACTGTTTTTT. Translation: CASSPVGTEKLFF.

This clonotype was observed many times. Written as DNA, the CDR3 is TGTGCCAGCAGTTCGGGACAGGGGGCCCCCAATCAGCCCCAGCATTTT. Translation gives CASSSGQGAPNQPQHF. The chain carries TRBV12-3 or TRBV12-4 and TRBJ1-5; the match to TRBD1 covers 12 bases. The junction had 4 bases not matched to a gene; V was cut back by 4 bases and J by 3 bases. This CDR3 contains 16 residues.

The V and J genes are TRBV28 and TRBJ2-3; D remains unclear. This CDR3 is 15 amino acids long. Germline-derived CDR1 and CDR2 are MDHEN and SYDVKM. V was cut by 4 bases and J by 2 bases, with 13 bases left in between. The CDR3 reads CASSSHLQATDTQYF. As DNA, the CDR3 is TGTGCCAGCAGTTCCCACTTGCAGGCCACAGATACGCAGTATTTT.

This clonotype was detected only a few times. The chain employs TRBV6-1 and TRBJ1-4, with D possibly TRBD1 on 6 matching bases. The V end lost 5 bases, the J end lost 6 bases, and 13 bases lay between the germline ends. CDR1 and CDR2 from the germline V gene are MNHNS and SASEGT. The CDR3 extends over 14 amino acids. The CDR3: CASSLKGGYEKLFF. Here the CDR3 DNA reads TGTGCCAGCAGTTTAAAGGGGGGGTATGAAAAACTGTTTTTT.

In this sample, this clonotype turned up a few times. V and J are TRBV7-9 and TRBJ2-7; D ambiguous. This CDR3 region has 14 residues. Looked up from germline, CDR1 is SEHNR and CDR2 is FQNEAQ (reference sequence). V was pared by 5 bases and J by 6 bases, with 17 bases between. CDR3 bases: TGTGCCAGCAGCCCGACGCCGGAGATAGGCGAGCAGTACTTC. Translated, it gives CASSPTPEIGEQYF. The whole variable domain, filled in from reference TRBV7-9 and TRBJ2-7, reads DTGVSQNPRHKITKRGQNVTFRCDPISEHNRLYWYRQTLGQGPEFLTYFQNEAQLEKSRLLSDRFSAERPKGSFSTLEIQRTEQGDSAMYLCASSPTPEIGEQYFGPGTRLTVT.

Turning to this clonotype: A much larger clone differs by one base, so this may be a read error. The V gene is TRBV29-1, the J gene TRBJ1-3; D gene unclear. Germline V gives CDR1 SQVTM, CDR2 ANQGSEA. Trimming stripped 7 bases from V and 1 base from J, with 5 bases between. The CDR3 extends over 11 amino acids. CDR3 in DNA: TGCAGCGCTGAGTCTGGAAACACCATATATTTT. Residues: CSAESGNTIYF.

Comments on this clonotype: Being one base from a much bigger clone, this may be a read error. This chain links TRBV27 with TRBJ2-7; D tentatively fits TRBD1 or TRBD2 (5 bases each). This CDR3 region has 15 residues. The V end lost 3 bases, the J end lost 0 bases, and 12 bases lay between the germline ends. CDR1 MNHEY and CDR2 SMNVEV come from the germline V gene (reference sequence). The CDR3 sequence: CASSFGGVSSYEQYF. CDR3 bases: TGTGCCAGCAGTTTTGGGGGAGTTAGCTCCTACGAGCAGTACTTC.

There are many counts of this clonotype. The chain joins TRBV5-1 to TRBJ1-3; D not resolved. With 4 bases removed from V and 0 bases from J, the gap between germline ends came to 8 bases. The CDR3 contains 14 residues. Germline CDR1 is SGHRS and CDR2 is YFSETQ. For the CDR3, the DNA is TGCGCCAGCAGCCAAAGGAGCTCTGGAAACACCATATATTTT. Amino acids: CASSQRSSGNTIYF.

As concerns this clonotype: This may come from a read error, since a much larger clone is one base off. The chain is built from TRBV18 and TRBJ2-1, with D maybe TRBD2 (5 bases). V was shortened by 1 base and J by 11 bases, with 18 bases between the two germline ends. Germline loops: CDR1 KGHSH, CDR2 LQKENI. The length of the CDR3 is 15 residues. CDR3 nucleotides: TGTGCCAGCTCACCACAGAGGCAACTAGGCGTTAAGCAGTTCTTC. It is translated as CASSPQRQLGVKQFF.

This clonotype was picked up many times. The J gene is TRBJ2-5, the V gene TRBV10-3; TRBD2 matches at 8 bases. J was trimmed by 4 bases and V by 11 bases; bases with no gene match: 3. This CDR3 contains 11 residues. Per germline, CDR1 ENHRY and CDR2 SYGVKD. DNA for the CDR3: TGTGCCTCCGCGGGGGGAGAGACCCAGTACTTC. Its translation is CASAGGETQYF.

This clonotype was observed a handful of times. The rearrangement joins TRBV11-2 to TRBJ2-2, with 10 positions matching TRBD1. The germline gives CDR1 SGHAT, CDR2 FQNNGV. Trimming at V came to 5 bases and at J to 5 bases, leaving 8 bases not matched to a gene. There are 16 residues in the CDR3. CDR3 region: CASSKGPGQGTGELFF. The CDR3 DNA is TGTGCCAGCAGCAAGGGTCCGGGACAGGGGACCGGGGAGCTGTTTTTT.

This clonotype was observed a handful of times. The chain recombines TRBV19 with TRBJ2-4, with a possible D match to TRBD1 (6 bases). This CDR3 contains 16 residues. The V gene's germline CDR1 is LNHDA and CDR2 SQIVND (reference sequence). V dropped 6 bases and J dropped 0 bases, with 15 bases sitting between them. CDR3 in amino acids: CASSPRTELAKNIQYF. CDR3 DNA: TGTGCCAGTAGCCCGAGGACAGAGCTAGCCAAAAACATTCAGTACTTC.

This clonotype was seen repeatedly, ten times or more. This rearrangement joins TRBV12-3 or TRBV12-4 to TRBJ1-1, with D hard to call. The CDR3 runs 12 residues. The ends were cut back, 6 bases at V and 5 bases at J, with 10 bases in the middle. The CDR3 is CASSLTQTEAFF. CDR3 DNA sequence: TGTGCCAGCAGCTTGACCCAGACTGAAGCTTTCTTT.

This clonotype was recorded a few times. The CDR3 reads CASSLGQGVEQYF. As DNA, the CDR3 is TGTGCCAGCAGTCTCGGACAGGGTGTCGAGCAGTACTTC. V and J are TRBV27 and TRBJ2-7; 8 bases align to TRBD1. CDR1 and CDR2 from the germline V gene are MNHEY and SMNVEV (reference sequence). This CDR3 contains 13 residues. The V segment lost 5 bases and the J segment 6 bases; nucleotides outside the gene matches: 6.

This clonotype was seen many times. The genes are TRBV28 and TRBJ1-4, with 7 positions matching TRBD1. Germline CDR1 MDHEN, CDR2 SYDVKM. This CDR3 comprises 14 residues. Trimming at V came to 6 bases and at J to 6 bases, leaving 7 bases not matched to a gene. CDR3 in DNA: TGTGCCAGCAGCCAGGGGGACAGCTATGAAAAACTGTTTTTT. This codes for CASSQGDSYEKLFF.

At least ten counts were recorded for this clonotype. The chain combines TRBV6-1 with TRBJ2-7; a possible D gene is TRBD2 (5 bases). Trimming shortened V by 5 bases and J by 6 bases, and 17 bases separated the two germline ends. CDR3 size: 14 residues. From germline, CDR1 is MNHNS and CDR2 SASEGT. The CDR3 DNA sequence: TGTGCCAGCAGTCTCCAGGCGGCGGAGGTCGAGCAGTACTTC. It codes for CASSLQAAEVEQYF.

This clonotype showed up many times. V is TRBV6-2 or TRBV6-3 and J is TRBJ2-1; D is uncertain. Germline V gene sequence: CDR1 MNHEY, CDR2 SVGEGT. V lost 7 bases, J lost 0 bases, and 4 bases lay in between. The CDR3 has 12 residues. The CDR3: CASTSSYNEQFF. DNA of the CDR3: TGTGCCAGCACGAGCTCCTACAATGAGCAGTTCTTC.

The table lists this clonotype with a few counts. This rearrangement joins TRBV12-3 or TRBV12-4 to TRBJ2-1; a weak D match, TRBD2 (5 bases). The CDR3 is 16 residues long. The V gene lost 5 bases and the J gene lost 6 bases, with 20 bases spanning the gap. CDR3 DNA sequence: TGTGCCAGCAGTCCATCCCGGGGAGCCCCCCTCAATGAGCAGTTCTTC. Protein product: CASSPSRGAPLNEQFF.